This is a list of T cell receptor beta chains from one sample in a study of graft-versus-host responses after intestinal transplantation. Libraries were prepared by immunoSEQ multiplex PCR; TCRdb keeps only in-frame clonotypes and omits some of them. The sample lists roughly 98,000 clones, roughly 93% occurring once. No antigen has been identified for these receptors. Sequences were derived from unstimulated CD8+ T cells sorted from spleen or lymph node cells, sampled before transplant. All receptors derive from a human donor who was the organ donor for an intestinal transplant. CDR3s include the opening cysteine and the closing phenylalanine or tryptophan. A D gene is named only where the DNA matches it firmly. The size field is filled for only some rows; it gives once, few, many or a size class.

j_gene: TRBJ2-1; abundance: NA; d_gene: NA; v_gene: TRBV29-1; CDR3nt: TGCAGCGGGCATGCCTACAATGAGCAGTTCTTC; CDR3aa: CSGHAYNEQFF
j_gene: TRBJ2-3; abundance: NA; d_gene: TRBD1; v_gene: TRBV6-5; CDR3nt: TGTGCCAGCAGTTACCAAGGACAGGACGATACGCAGTATTTT; CDR3aa: CASSYQGQDDTQYF
j_gene: TRBJ1-2; abundance: NA; d_gene: TRBD1; v_gene: TRBV5-4; CDR3nt: TGTGCCAGCAGCTTGGCAATGGGGACAGGGTTTACGGGCTATGGCTACACCTTC; CDR3aa: CASSLAMGTGFTGYGYTF
j_gene: TRBJ2-7; abundance: NA; d_gene: NA; v_gene: TRBV7-2; CDR3nt: TGTGCCAGCAGCTTAGGTTATGCAGGTCTCTACGAGCAGTACTTC; CDR3aa: CASSLGYAGLYEQYF
j_gene: TRBJ1-4; abundance: NA; d_gene: NA; v_gene: TRBV6-4; CDR3nt: TGTGCCAGCAGTGGATTTCGGGGGGCGGCTAATGAAAAACTGTTTTTT; CDR3aa: CASSGFRGAANEKLFF
j_gene: TRBJ2-7; abundance: NA; d_gene: NA; v_gene: TRBV28; CDR3nt: TGTGCCAGCAGTAACAGGTACTCCTACGAGCAGTACTTC; CDR3aa: CASSNRYSYEQYF
j_gene: TRBJ2-2; abundance: NA; d_gene: NA; v_gene: TRBV7-6; CDR3nt: TGTGCCAGCAGCTTGGTGACTCGCACCGGGGAGCTGTTTTTT; CDR3aa: CASSLVTRTGELFF
j_gene: TRBJ2-7; abundance: NA; d_gene: NA; v_gene: TRBV6-5; CDR3nt: TGTGCCAGCAGTTGGGGCAGGGAGGCCTACGAGCAGTACTTC; CDR3aa: CASSWGREAYEQYF
j_gene: TRBJ2-7; abundance: NA; d_gene: TRBD2; v_gene: TRBV14; CDR3nt: TGTGCCAGCAGCCCATTAGCGGGAGGCTACGAGCAGTACTTC; CDR3aa: CASSPLAGGYEQYF
j_gene: TRBJ1-2; abundance: NA; d_gene: TRBD1; v_gene: TRBV10-3; CDR3nt: TGTGCCATCAGTGGACCCGGGACAGGGTTATTCTATGGCTACACCTTC; CDR3aa: CAISGPGTGLFYGYTF
j_gene: TRBJ1-5; abundance: once; d_gene: NA; v_gene: TRBV4-1; CDR3nt: TGCGCCAGCAGCCAATTTCGAGGTAGTAATCAGCCCCAGCATTTT; CDR3aa: CASSQFRGSNQPQHF
j_gene: TRBJ2-7; abundance: NA; d_gene: NA; v_gene: TRBV9; CDR3nt: TGTGCCAGCAGCGTGGGCCAGGGAGGGGGCGAGCAGTACTTC; CDR3aa: CASSVGQGGGEQYF
j_gene: TRBJ1-1; abundance: NA; d_gene: TRBD1; v_gene: TRBV30; CDR3nt: TGTGCCTGGAGAATACCGGGACAGGGCTCCACTGAAGCTTTCTTT; CDR3aa: CAWRIPGQGSTEAFF
j_gene: TRBJ2-7; abundance: NA; d_gene: NA; v_gene: TRBV30; CDR3nt: TGTGCCTGGAGTGTAACAGGCTACGAGCAGTACTTC; CDR3aa: CAWSVTGYEQYF
j_gene: TRBJ2-6; abundance: NA; d_gene: NA; v_gene: TRBV5-1; CDR3nt: TGCGCCAGCAGCTCCACAGGGCCTGGGGCCAACGTCCTGACTTTC; CDR3aa: CASSSTGPGANVLTF
j_gene: TRBJ2-7; abundance: NA; d_gene: NA; v_gene: TRBV15; CDR3nt: TGTGCCACCAGGGGAAACGGGGCCTACGAGCAGTACTTC; CDR3aa: CATRGNGAYEQYF
j_gene: TRBJ1-1; abundance: NA; d_gene: TRBD1; v_gene: TRBV27; CDR3nt: TGTGCCAGCAGTATCGGGACAGGGGTTTTCAACACTGAAGCTTTCTTT; CDR3aa: CASSIGTGVFNTEAFF